The 17 T cell receptor beta chains below all came from one sample that was sequenced in a study of blood T cell repertoires in COVID-19. Clones were sequenced by immunoSEQ multiplex PCR, and TCRdb holds only the in-frame ones, with some missing. This repertoire shows 250,000 to 400,000 clones, approximately 89% found once; its top ten account for approximately 1.6%. Specimen: peripheral blood. These receptors came from a woman between 25 and 40 years old with COVID-19, enrolled during active disease.

The rearrangement uses TRBV28 and TRBJ1-1; 10 bases map to TRBD1. Germline CDR1 reads MDHEN; CDR2 reads SYDVKM. After removal of 7 bases from V and 6 bases from J, the junction contained 8 bases not matched to a gene. The CDR3 is 14 amino acids. CDR3 bases: TGTGCCAGCAATTCCGGGACAGGGGACTCTGAAGCTTTCTTT. Its protein product is CASNSGTGDSEAFF.

The chain carries TRBV6-5 and TRBJ1-4; 7 bases are shared with TRBD1. V was pared by 6 bases and J by 5 bases, with 6 bases of the junction left unmatched. The CDR3 spans 14 residues. Germline CDR1 reads MNHEY; CDR2 reads SVGAGI. The DNA of the CDR3 is TGTGCCAGCAGACTCGGGACAGTAAATGAAAAACTGTTTTTT. Translating it yields CASRLGTVNEKLFF.

V usage is TRBV27 and J usage is TRBJ2-7; 9 nucleotides agree with TRBD1. Unmatched junction bases numbered 7, after V lost 5 bases and J lost 2 bases. CDR3 length equals 15 residues. Germline V gene lookup returns CDR1 MNHEY and CDR2 SMNVEV (reference sequence). CDR3 sequence reads: CASSKGTGSTYEQYV. CDR3 sequence (DNA): TGTGCCAGCAGTAAAGGGACAGGGTCTACCTACGAGCAGTACGTC.

Here the CDR3 DNA reads TGTGCCAGCAAAGTGGCCCGGAGGACTGAAGCTTTCTTT. It encodes CASKVARRTEAFF. V gene TRBV6-5 combines with J gene TRBJ1-1, with D hard to call. This CDR3 contains 13 residues. V lost 7 bases and J lost 5, with 14 bases in between. Germline loops: CDR1 MNHEY, CDR2 SVGAGI.

This clone was observed a few times. This sequence joins TRBV20-1 and TRBJ2-1; 13 positions agree with TRBD2. Germline CDR1 reads DFQATT; CDR2 reads SNEGSKA (reference sequence). V lost 3 bases, J lost 5 bases, and 10 bases stayed unmatched. The CDR3 runs to 17 residues. The CDR3 loop is CSASIILGLAGDNEQFF. The CDR3 nucleotides are TGCAGTGCTAGTATAATACTAGGACTAGCGGGGGACAATGAGCAGTTCTTC.

The chain couples TRBV2 to TRBJ1-2, with D unresolved. The CDR3 totals 12 residues. From germline, CDR1 is SNHLY and CDR2 FYNNEI. The germline V and J ends were trimmed by 7 bases and 2 bases, with 8 bases remaining between them. The CDR3 region is CASNVRNYGYTF. The CDR3 coding sequence is TGTGCCAGCAATGTGAGAAACTATGGCTACACCTTC.

The CDR3 reads CASSRRQEDGYTF. The CDR3 DNA is TGTGCCAGCAGCCGAAGACAGGAGGATGGCTACACCTTC. The chain couples TRBV11-2 to TRBJ1-2; tentatively, D is TRBD1 (6 bases). V dropped 5 bases and J dropped 6 bases, with 13 bases sitting between them. The CDR3 totals 13 residues. CDR1 and CDR2 (germline): SGHAT, FQNNGV.

The chain combines TRBV7-9 with TRBJ2-6, with D unresolved. Germline V gene sequence: CDR1 SEHNR, CDR2 FQNEAQ (reference sequence). The CDR3 is made up of 13 amino acids. V gave up 4 bases and J gave up 7 bases, with 8 bases separating them. The CDR3 nucleotides are TGTGCCAGCAGCTCCCCCCCAGCCAACGTCCTGACTTTC. Its protein is CASSSPPANVLTF.

The genes are TRBV4-1 and TRBJ2-1; 13 bases agree with TRBD2. V gave up 0 bases and J gave up 10 bases; unmatched junction bases: 12. Germline loops: CDR1 MGHRA, CDR2 YSYEKL. The CDR3 is 18 residues long. The CDR3 spells CASSQETPGLAGIYEQFF. The CDR3 nucleotides read TGCGCCAGCAGCCAAGAGACTCCGGGACTAGCGGGGATTTACGAGCAGTTCTTC.

The V and J genes are TRBV6-1 and TRBJ1-6; D remains unclear. This CDR3 region has 15 residues. Trimming stripped 3 bases from V and 0 bases from J, with 6 bases between. CDR1 and CDR2 (germline): MNHNS, SASEGT. CDR3 residues: CASSDASSYNSPLHF. The DNA for the CDR3 is TGTGCCAGCAGTGACGCGAGCTCCTATAATTCACCCCTCCACTTT.

The chain couples TRBV6-4 to TRBJ2-2; D might be TRBD2 (6 bases). Germline CDR1 is MRHNA and CDR2 is SNTAGT. This CDR3 has 15 residues. Trimming pared 5 bases from V and 1 base from J, leaving 11 bases between. The CDR3 bases are TGTGCCAGCAGTTTTTACGGGGGGAACACCGGGGAGCTGTTTTTT. It encodes CASSFYGGNTGELFF.

The rearrangement uses TRBV7-9 and TRBJ1-2; TRBD1 might be the D (5 bases). From germline, CDR1 is SEHNR and CDR2 FQNEAQ (reference sequence). V was clipped by 5 bases and J by 4 bases, with 14 bases between them. This CDR3 is built from 14 residues. CDR3 DNA: TGTGCCAGCAGCCTCCAAGGGGTGGTCTATGGCTACACCTTC. Its protein product is CASSLQGVVYGYTF.

This clone was seen only once. CDR3 sequence reads: CASSGPSGGRSEQFF. CDR3 DNA: TGTGCCAGCAGCGGACCTAGCGGGGGACGCAGTGAGCAGTTCTTC. The chain links TRBV6-5 to TRBJ2-1; 10 bases align to TRBD2. Germline V lookup: CDR1 MNHEY, CDR2 SVGAGI. After removal of 6 bases from V and 9 bases from J, the junction contained 11 bases not matched to a gene. The CDR3 is 15 amino acids.

Remarks on this clone: The sample holds other DNA sequences that translate to the same CDR3. V is TRBV5-1 and J is TRBJ1-6, with 8 bases that match TRBD1. There are 14 residues in the CDR3. Trimming took 4 bases from V and 7 from J; bases not matched to a gene: 4. The germline gives CDR1 SGHRS, CDR2 YFSETQ. The CDR3 bases are TGCGCCAGCAGCCCCGGACAGGGAAATTCACCCCTCCACTTT. It specifies CASSPGQGNSPLHF.

V usage is TRBV28 and J usage is TRBJ1-1; D is perhaps TRBD1 (5 bases). The V end lost 5 bases, the J end lost 3 bases, and 16 bases lay between the germline ends. This CDR3 region has 15 residues. CDR1 is MDHEN, CDR2 SYDVKM, per germline. CDR3 bases: TGTGCCAGCAGTCCCCTCGGGACTGCGGACACTGAAGCTTTCTTT. This encodes CASSPLGTADTEAFF.

The gene calls are TRBV5-1 and TRBJ2-5; 10 bases map to TRBD1. J lost 4 bases, V lost 0 bases, and 3 bases had no gene match. This CDR3 comprises 15 residues. Germline V gene sequence: CDR1 SGHRS, CDR2 YFSETQ. CDR3 protein: CASSLEGQGGETQYF. Here the CDR3 DNA reads TGCGCCAGCAGCTTGGAAGGACAGGGGGGAGAGACCCAGTACTTC.

DNA for the CDR3: TGTGCCAGCTCACGGACGAAAGCGGATACCTACGAGCAGTACTTC. It encodes CASSRTKADTYEQYF. This chain connects TRBV18 to TRBJ2-7, with D perhaps matching TRBD2 (5 bases). Germline V gives CDR1 KGHSH, CDR2 LQKENI. V was clipped by 4 bases and J by 2 bases, with 15 bases between them. The CDR3 has 15 amino acids. Full variable domain (rest looked up from reference TRBV18 and TRBJ2-7): NAGVMQNPRHLVRRRGQEARLRCSPMKGHSHVYWYRQLPEEGLKFMVYLQKENIIDESGMPKERFSAEFPKEGPSILRIQQVVRGDSAAYFCASSRTKADTYEQYFGPGTRLTVT.